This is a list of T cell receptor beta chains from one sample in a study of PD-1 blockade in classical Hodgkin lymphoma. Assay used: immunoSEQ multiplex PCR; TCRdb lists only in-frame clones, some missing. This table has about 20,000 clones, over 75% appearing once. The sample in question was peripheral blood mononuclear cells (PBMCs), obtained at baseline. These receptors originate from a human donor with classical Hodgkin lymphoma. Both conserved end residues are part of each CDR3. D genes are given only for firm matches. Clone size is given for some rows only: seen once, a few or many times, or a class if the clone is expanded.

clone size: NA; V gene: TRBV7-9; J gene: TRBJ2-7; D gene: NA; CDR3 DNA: TGTGCCAGCACCCATGACTCACTCTACGAGCAGTACTTC; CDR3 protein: CASTHDSLYEQYF
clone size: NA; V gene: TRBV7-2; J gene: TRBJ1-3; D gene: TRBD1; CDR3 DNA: TGTGCCAGCAGCGCCCGGGACAGGGGAAACACCATATATTTT; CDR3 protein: CASSARDRGNTIYF
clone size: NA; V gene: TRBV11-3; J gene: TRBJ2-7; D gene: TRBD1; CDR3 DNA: TGTGCCAGCAGTTTATATCGAAAGGCAGGGGGCGAGCAGTACTTC; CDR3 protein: CASSLYRKAGGEQYF
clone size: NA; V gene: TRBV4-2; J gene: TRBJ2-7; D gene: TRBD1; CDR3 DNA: TGTGCCAGCAGCGCCGGGACAGGGATCTACGAGCAGTACTTC; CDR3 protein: CASSAGTGIYEQYF
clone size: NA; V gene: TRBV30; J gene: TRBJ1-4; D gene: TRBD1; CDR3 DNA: TGTGCCTGGAGCCGACAGGGGGCTAATGAAAAACTGTTTTTT; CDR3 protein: CAWSRQGANEKLFF
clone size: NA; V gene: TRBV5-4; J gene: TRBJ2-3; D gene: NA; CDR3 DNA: TGTGCCAGCAGCTTCTCCGCGGCCCAAACAGATACGCAGTATTTT; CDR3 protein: CASSFSAAQTDTQYF
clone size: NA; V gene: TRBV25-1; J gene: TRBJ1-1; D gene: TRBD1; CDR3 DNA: TGTGCCAGCAGGCGGACAGGAGGTTACAACACTGAAGCTTTCTTT; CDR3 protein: CASRRTGGYNTEAFF
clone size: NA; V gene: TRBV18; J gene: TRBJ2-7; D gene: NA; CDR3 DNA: TGTGCCAGCTCACTGGGCAGGAGGGGAGGCGAGCAGTACTTC; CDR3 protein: CASSLGRRGGEQYF
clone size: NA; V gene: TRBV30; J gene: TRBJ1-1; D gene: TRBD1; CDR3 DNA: TGTGCCTGGAGTCTGGGACAGTTTAACACTGAAGCCTTCTTT; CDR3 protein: CAWSLGQFNTEAFF
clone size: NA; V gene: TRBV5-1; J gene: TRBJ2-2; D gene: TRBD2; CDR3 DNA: TGCGCCAGCAGCTTGGCTCGAACTAGCGCGGGCGGGGAGCTGTTTTTT; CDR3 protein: CASSLARTSAGGELFF
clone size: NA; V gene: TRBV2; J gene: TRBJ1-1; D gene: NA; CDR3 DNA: TGTGCCAGCAGCCCGGTGTGGACTGAAGCTTTCTTT; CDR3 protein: CASSPVWTEAFF
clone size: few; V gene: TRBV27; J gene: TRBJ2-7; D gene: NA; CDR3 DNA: TGTGCCAGCAGTTTAACAGAGCCAGGGCGCTACGAGCAGTACTTC; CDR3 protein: CASSLTEPGRYEQYF
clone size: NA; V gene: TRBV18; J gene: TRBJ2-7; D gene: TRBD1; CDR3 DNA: TGTGCCAGCTCACCAATCACGACAGGGGACTACGAGCAGTACTTC; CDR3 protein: CASSPITTGDYEQYF
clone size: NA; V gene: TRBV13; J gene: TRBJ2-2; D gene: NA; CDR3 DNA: TGTGCCAGCAGCTCCCATATATGGGGGGAGAAGAACACCGGGGAGCTGTTTTTT; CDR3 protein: CASSSHIWGEKNTGELFF
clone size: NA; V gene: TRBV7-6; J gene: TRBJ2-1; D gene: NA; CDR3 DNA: TGTGCCAGCACGAGGATGAATTCCTACAATGAGCAGTTCTTC; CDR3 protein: CASTRMNSYNEQFF
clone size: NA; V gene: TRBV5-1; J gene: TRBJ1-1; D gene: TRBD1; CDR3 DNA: TGCGCCAGCAGCTTCAGACAGGGGTCTGGCACTGAAGCTTTCTTT; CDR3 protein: CASSFRQGSGTEAFF
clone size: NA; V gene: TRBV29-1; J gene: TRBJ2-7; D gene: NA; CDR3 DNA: TGCAGCGTTGAAGGGGGCACAGGGTCCATCAGGCCTGGGGAGCAGTACTTC; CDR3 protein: CSVEGGTGSIRPGEQYF
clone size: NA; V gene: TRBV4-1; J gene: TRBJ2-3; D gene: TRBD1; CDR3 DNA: TGCGCCAGCAGCCAACCGACAGGGAAGGCGGATACGCAGTATTTT; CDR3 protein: CASSQPTGKADTQYF
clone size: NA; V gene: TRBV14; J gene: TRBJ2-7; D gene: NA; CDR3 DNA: TGTGCCAGCAGCCAGGTGATAGGGGCTAGCGAGTACTTC; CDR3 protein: CASSQVIGASEYF
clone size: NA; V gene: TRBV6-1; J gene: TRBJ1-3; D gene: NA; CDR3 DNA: TGTGCCAGCAGTTCTACAGGGGGAAACACCATATATTTT; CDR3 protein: CASSSTGGNTIYF
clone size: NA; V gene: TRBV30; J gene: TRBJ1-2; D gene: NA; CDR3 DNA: TGTGCCTGGAGTGTCAGCTATGGCTACACCTTC; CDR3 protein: CAWSVSYGYTF
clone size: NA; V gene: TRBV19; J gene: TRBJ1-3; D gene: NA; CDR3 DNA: TGTGCCAGTAGTTGGACCGAAAGCTCTGGAAACACCATATATTTT; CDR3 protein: CASSWTESSGNTIYF
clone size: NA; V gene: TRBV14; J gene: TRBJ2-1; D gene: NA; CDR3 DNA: TGTGCCAGCAGCCAAGTAGCAGGACTAACGACCTACAATGAGCAGTTCTTC; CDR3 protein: CASSQVAGLTTYNEQFF
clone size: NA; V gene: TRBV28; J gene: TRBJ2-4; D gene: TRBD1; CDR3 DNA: TGTGCCAGCAGTTCAGGGGGCGCGACCAAAAACATTCAGTACTTC; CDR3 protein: CASSSGGATKNIQYF
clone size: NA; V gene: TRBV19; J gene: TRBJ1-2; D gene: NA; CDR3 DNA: TGTGCCAGTATCGAGGGCATGGGCTATGGCTACACCTTC; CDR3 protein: CASIEGMGYGYTF
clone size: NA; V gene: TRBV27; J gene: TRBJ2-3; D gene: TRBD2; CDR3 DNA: TGTGCCAGCAGAGGGACTAGTGTGACAGTGACGCAGTATTTT; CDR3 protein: CASRGTSVTVTQYF
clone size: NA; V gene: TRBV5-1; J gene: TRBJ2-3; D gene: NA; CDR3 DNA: TGCGCCAGCAGCTTGGTGTGGTGGCAGATCACAGATACGCAGTATTTT; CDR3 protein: CASSLVWWQITDTQYF
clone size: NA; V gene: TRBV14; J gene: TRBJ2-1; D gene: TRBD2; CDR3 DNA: TGTGCCAGCAGCCAAGCTTCGGGACTAGCGGGGGGGATTTACAATGAGCAGTTCTTC; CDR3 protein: CASSQASGLAGGIYNEQFF
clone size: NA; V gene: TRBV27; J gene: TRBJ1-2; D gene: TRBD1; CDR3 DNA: TGTGCCAGCAGTTTAGGGACAGGGCTAGCCTATGGCTACACCTTC; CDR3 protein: CASSLGTGLAYGYTF
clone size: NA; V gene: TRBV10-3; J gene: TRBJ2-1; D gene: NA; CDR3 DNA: TGTGCCATCAGTGCTGGCAATGAGCAGTTCTTC; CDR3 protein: CAISAGNEQFF
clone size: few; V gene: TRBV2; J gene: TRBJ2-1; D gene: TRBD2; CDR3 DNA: TGTGCCAGCGGACTAGGGATATCGAATGAGCAGTTCTTC; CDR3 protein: CASGLGISNEQFF
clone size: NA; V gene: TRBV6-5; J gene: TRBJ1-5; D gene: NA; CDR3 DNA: TGTGCCAGCACTGAGGGGAATCAGCCCCAGCATTTT; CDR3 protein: CASTEGNQPQHF
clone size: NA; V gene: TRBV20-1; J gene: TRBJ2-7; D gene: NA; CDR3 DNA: TGCAGTGCCACGACAGGCTACGAGCAGTACTTC; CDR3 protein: CSATTGYEQYF
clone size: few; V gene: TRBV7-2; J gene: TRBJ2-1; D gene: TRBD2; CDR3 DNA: TGTGCCAGCAGCTTAAGTGGCGGGAGATCTTTCAATGAGCAGTTCTTC; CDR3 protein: CASSLSGGRSFNEQFF
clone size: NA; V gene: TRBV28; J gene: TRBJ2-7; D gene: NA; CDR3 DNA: TGTGCCAGCAGCTCGCGCGTACTGGGGGAGCAGTACTTC; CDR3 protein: CASSSRVLGEQYF
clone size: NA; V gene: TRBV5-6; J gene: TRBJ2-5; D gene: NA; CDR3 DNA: TGTGCCAGCAGCTTGGAGGAGACCCAGTACTTC; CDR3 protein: CASSLEETQYF
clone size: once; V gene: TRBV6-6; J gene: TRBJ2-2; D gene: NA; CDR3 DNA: TGTGCCAGCAGACTAGGGGAGTCTGAGCTGTTTTTT; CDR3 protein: CASRLGESELFF
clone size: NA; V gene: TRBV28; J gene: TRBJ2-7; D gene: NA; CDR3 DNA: TGTGCCATCAGGAGACCGATCTCCTACGAGCAGTACTTC; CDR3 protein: CAIRRPISYEQYF
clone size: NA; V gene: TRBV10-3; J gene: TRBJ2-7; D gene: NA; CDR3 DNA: TGTGCCATCAGTGAAACAGCGGACGGCCTCTACGAGCAGTACTTC; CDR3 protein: CAISETADGLYEQYF
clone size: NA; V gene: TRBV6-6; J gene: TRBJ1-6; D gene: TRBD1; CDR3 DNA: TGTGCCAGCAGCCGACAGGGGTGGAATTCACCCCTCCACTTT; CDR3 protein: CASSRQGWNSPLHF
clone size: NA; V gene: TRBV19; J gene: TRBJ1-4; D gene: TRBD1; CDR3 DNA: TGTGCCAGTAGTATAGGCACGGGACAGGGTCGAGAAAAACTGTTTTTT; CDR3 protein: CASSIGTGQGREKLFF
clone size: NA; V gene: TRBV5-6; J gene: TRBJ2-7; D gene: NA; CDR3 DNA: TGTGCCAGCAGCTTCAGAGGGAGCTCCTACGAGCAGTACTTC; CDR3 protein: CASSFRGSSYEQYF
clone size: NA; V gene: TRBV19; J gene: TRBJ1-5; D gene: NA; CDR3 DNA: TGTGCCAGTAGCGGGGGTCCGAGCAATCAGCCCCAGCATTTT; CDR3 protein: CASSGGPSNQPQHF
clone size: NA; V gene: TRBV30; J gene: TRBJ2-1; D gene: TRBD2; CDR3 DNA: TGTGCCTGGAAAACCCGGACTAGCGGTTACAATGAGCAGTTCTTC; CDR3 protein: CAWKTRTSGYNEQFF
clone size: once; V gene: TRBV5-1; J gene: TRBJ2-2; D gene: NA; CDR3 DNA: TGCGCCAGCAGCTTGGGGACACAGGGTTCCGGGGAGCTGTTTTTT; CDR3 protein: CASSLGTQGSGELFF